This T cell receptor beta chain comes out of a study of identical twins. Study results and limitations: Modelling underestimated the level of out-of-frame TCR alpha sharing observed in monozygotic twins. Abundant beta clonotypes from cord blood bore fewer insertions; memory repertoires lacked this pattern.

TCRdb re-derived calls from the 5' RACE reads in MiXCR, one entry per CDR3 protein. Here the sample spans 690,000 or so distinct CDR3 sequences, approximately 9% being singletons. This clonotype was detected only a few times. The antigen is undetermined. This CDR3 is built from 15 residues. Germline V gene sequence: CDR1 SGHRS, CDR2 YFSETQ. With 5 bases removed from V and 5 bases from J, the gap between germline ends came to 16 bases. The data were also submitted as part of a second study, on yellow fever vaccine responses in identical twins.

Sequencing was done on a sample of PBMCs. The receptor was isolated from a woman under 30 in good health. The J gene is TRBJ1-4, the V gene TRBV5-1; maybe TRBD1 (5 bases). CDR3 coding DNA: TGCGCCAGCAGTCAGGGCGGCCGGGGGAATGAAAAACTGTTTTTT. Protein sequence: CASSQGGRGNEKLFF. The variable domain in full, with the rest retrieved from reference TRBV5-1 and TRBJ1-4, is KAGVTQTPRYLIKTRGQQVTLSCSPISGHRSVSWYQQTPGQGLQFLFEYFSETQRNKGNFPGRFSGRQFSNSRSEMNVSTLELGDSALYLCASSQGGRGNEKLFFGSGTQLSVL.